The rows below give T cell receptor beta chains drawn from one sample of a study of T cell responses to AZD1222 COVID-19 vaccine. Measured with immunoSEQ multiplex PCR; TCRdb has only the in-frame clones, and not every one. The top ten clones hold approximately 4.5% of a sample with roughly 140,000 clones, 75% to 90% of them seen once. The sequenced sample was peripheral blood, obtained on day 0 of AZD1222 vaccination. The receptors were gathered from an adult in good health. Each CDR3 is given with its conserved first and last residue. A D gene is named only where the DNA matches it firmly. Size tells how often a clone was seen (once, few, many) or the class of an expanded clone, and some rows leave it out.

clone_size d_call j_call v_call cdr3_aa cdr3_nt
NA TRBD2 TRBJ2-5 TRBV4-1 CASSHIYSGNYQETQYF TGCGCCAGCAGCCACATTTATAGCGGGAATTACCAAGAGACCCAGTACTTC
NA TRBD2 TRBJ2-4 TRBV9 CASSHGPRTKLAEPHGIQYF TGTGCCAGCAGCCATGGGCCGAGGACCAAACTAGCGGAGCCCCACGGCATTCAGTACTTC
NA TRBD2 TRBJ2-1 TRBV5-1 CASSLSSGIEQFF TGCGCCAGCAGCTTGTCTAGCGGGATTGAGCAGTTCTTC
NA NA TRBJ2-5 TRBV18 CASSLDGQGGTQYF TGTGCCAGCTCACTGGACGGCCAGGGCGGGACCCAGTACTTC
NA TRBD1 TRBJ2-1 TRBV7-3 CASSFHTDRARYNEQFF TGTGCCAGCAGCTTCCATACGGACAGGGCGCGGTACAATGAGCAGTTCTTC
NA NA TRBJ2-3 TRBV5-1 CASNPGAVDTQYF TGCGCCAGCAACCCTGGGGCCGTTGATACGCAGTATTTT
NA NA TRBJ2-7 TRBV7-2 CASSSRTYEQYF TGTGCCAGCAGCTCCCGCACCTACGAGCAGTACTTC
NA TRBD2 TRBJ2-7 TRBV2 CASLGTSGRAGYEQYF TGTGCCAGCCTTGGGACTAGCGGGCGGGCGGGCTACGAGCAGTACTTC
NA NA TRBJ2-2 TRBV2 CASSETMPNTGELFF TGTGCCAGCAGTGAGACAATGCCGAACACCGGGGAGCTGTTTTTT
NA NA TRBJ2-7 TRBV11-2 CASSPPPLTGNEQYF TGTGCCAGCAGCCCTCCGCCCCTCACAGGGAACGAGCAGTACTTC
NA NA TRBJ2-5 TRBV7-8 CASSLQGGLQETQYF TGTGCCAGCAGCTTACAGGGGGGACTCCAAGAGACCCAGTACTTC
NA TRBD1 TRBJ2-5 TRBV7-9 CASRTGARGSQETQYF TGTGCCAGCAGAACAGGGGCCCGTGGGAGCCAAGAGACCCAGTACTTC
few NA TRBJ2-7 TRBV7-6 CASSDGQGRGGEQYF TGTGCCAGCAGCGACGGACAGGGTAGGGGGGGAGAGCAGTACTTC
NA NA TRBJ2-4 TRBV13 CASSLGIVRIQYF TGTGCCAGCAGCTTAGGAATAGTAAGAATTCAGTACTTC
NA TRBD1 TRBJ1-2 TRBV19 CASKAGQGATYGYTF TGTGCCAGTAAAGCCGGACAGGGTGCTACCTATGGCTACACCTTC
NA NA TRBJ2-7 TRBV6-5 CASRSKSSSYEQYF TGTGCCAGCAGGTCGAAGTCGAGCTCCTACGAGCAGTACTTC
NA NA TRBJ1-2 TRBV14 CASSQDLSYGYTF TGTGCCAGCAGCCAAGATCTGAGTTATGGCTACACCTTC
NA NA TRBJ1-2 TRBV5-6 CASNRASAVGGYTF TGTGCCAGCAACCGGGCATCGGCTGTAGGGGGCTACACCTTC
NA NA TRBJ1-1 TRBV10-2 CASSETANTEAFF TGCGCCAGCAGTGAGACAGCTAACACTGAAGCTTTCTTT
NA NA TRBJ2-2 TRBV29-1 CSAYITGELFF TGCAGCGCATACATTACCGGGGAGCTGTTTTTT
NA TRBD1 TRBJ1-4 TRBV15 CATSRKQGSRATNEKLFF TGTGCCACCAGCAGAAAACAGGGGAGTAGGGCAACTAATGAAAAACTGTTTTTT
NA NA TRBJ1-3 TRBV27 CASRGHLSGNTIYF TGTGCCAGCAGGGGACACCTCTCTGGAAACACCATATATTTT
NA NA TRBJ1-1 TRBV14 CASSPRSYTEAFF TGTGCCAGCAGCCCCAGAAGTTACACTGAAGCTTTCTTT
NA TRBD2 TRBJ2-1 TRBV7-2 CASSGRLADNEQFF TGTGCCAGCAGCGGCCGACTAGCGGACAATGAGCAGTTCTTC
NA NA TRBJ2-2 TRBV14 CASSSRTGVNTGELFF TGTGCCAGCAGCTCAAGGACCGGAGTGAACACCGGGGAGCTGTTTTTT
NA NA TRBJ2-5 TRBV15 CATSGQAKETQYF TGTGCCACCTCGGGGCAGGCCAAAGAGACCCAGTACTTC
NA TRBD1 TRBJ1-1 TRBV27 CASSRQGGAEAFF TGTGCCAGCAGTCGACAGGGAGGCGCTGAAGCTTTCTTT
NA NA TRBJ2-1 TRBV5-1 CASRLEWDALGEQFF TGCGCCAGCAGACTGGAGTGGGACGCCCTGGGGGAGCAGTTCTTC
NA NA TRBJ2-5 TRBV28 CASSLLSGPGETQYF TGTGCCAGCAGTTTATTATCCGGGCCGGGGGAGACCCAGTACTTC
once NA TRBJ2-6 TRBV12-5 CASGLVLGIGMSGANVLTF TGTGCTAGTGGTTTGGTACTGGGCATCGGGATGTCTGGGGCCAACGTCCTGACTTTC
NA TRBD2 TRBJ2-1 TRBV19 CASSIGLAGDYNEQFF TGTGCCAGTAGTATCGGACTAGCGGGGGACTACAATGAGCAGTTCTTC
NA TRBD1 TRBJ1-1 TRBV5-1 CASSPGTGERTEAFF TGCGCCAGCAGCCCCGGGACAGGGGAAAGGACTGAAGCTTTCTTT
NA NA TRBJ2-7 TRBV11-2 CASSTHGARDEQYF TGTGCCAGCAGCACTCACGGTGCAAGGGACGAGCAGTACTTC
NA TRBD1 TRBJ1-2 TRBV7-2 CASSLAPGGYGYTF TGTGCCAGCAGCTTAGCGCCAGGGGGATATGGCTACACCTTC
NA NA TRBJ1-2 TRBV3-1/TRBV3-2 CASSQVGGKRNGYTF TGTGCCAGCAGCCAAGTCGGGGGAAAGAGGAATGGCTACACCTTC
NA NA TRBJ1-2 TRBV11-2 CASRLRLAGPYGYTF TGTGCCAGCAGGCTTAGGTTAGCAGGGCCCTATGGCTACACCTTC
NA TRBD2 TRBJ2-1 TRBV6-4 CASSPEAGGHNEQFF TGTGCCAGCAGCCCGGAAGCGGGGGGTCACAATGAGCAGTTCTTC
NA NA TRBJ1-5 TRBV3-1/TRBV3-2 CASSQGGNQPQHF TGTGCCAGCAGCCAGGGCGGCAATCAGCCCCAGCATTTT
NA TRBD2 TRBJ2-3 TRBV4-2 CASSQASSGSGADTQYF TGTGCCAGCAGCCAAGCCTCCAGCGGGAGTGGGGCAGATACGCAGTATTTT
NA NA TRBJ2-3 TRBV6-5 CASNPTRGGGYF TGTGCCAGCAACCCCACTAGAGGAGGGGGGTATTTT
NA NA TRBJ1-3 TRBV30 CAWERARSGNTIYF TGTGCCTGGGAACGCGCCCGCTCTGGAAACACCATATATTTT
NA TRBD1 TRBJ2-1 TRBV6-5 CASRGQGTYNEQFF TGTGCCAGCCGAGGACAGGGCACCTACAATGAGCAGTTCTTC